The 21 T cell receptor beta chains below were found in one sample sequenced in a study of CD4 T cells in relation to SARS-CoV-2 and coronaviruses. Unexposed donor CD4+ T cells date from 2011-2018, before the COVID-19 pandemic. Isolation of CD4+ T cells took place after about 10 days in culture. Generated by immunoSEQ multiplex PCR, the TCRdb table keeps only in-frame clones and is missing some. The sample shows fewer than 25,000 clones, just over 65% of them seen only once. Their antigens are not known. The sample comprised CD4+ T cells from PBMCs, cultured in vitro. Receptors originate from a human donor in good health.

The chain carries TRBV7-2 and TRBJ1-2; D gene ambiguous. The CDR3 length is 13 residues. Between the trimmed V and J ends, which lost 5 bases and 6 bases, there was a span of 13 bases. In germline, CDR1 is SGHTA, CDR2 FQGNSA. The CDR3 DNA sequence: TGTGCCAGCAGCCGACCAAATGTCGATGGCTACACCTTC. Its translation: CASSRPNVDGYTF.

The V gene is TRBV29-1, the J gene TRBJ1-1, with D unclear. Germline CDR1 SQVTM, CDR2 ANQGSEA. This CDR3 is 13 amino acids long. The ends were cut back, 4 bases at V and 0 bases at J, with 9 bases in the middle. CDR3: CSVGADLNTEAFF. The CDR3 DNA is TGCAGCGTTGGGGCCGACCTGAACACTGAAGCTTTCTTT. The entire variable domain, with the rest obtained from reference TRBV29-1 and TRBJ1-1, is as follows: SAVISQKPSRDICQRGTSLTIQCQVDSQVTMMFWYRQQPGQSLTLIATANQGSEATYESGFVIDKFPISRPNLTFSTLTVSNMSPEDSSIYLCSVGADLNTEAFFGQGTRLTVV.

This chain uses TRBV9 with TRBJ2-3; D unresolved. CDR3 size: 14 residues. Germline V lookup: CDR1 SGDLS, CDR2 YYNGEE. V was trimmed by 4 bases and J by 6 bases, leaving 15 bases between them. CDR3 residues: CASSPRHGYDTQYF. Written as DNA, the CDR3 is TGTGCCAGCAGCCCCAGACACGGATATGATACGCAGTATTTT. Full variable domain (rest looked up from reference TRBV9 and TRBJ2-3): DSGVTQTPKHLITATGQRVTLRCSPRSGDLSVYWYQQSLDQGLQFLIQYYNGEERAKGNILERFSAQQFPDLHSELNLSSLELGDSALYFCASSPRHGYDTQYFGPGTRLTVL.

V usage is TRBV27 and J usage is TRBJ2-2; no definite D call. CDR3 length: 15 residues. Trimming took off 7 bases at V and 3 bases at J, with 15 bases between the two ends. Germline lookup yields CDR1 MNHEY and CDR2 SMNVEV (reference sequence). In DNA, the CDR3 is TGTGCCAGCATAGCTTCGAGGAGTCACACCGGGGAGCTGTTTTTT. It encodes CASIASRSHTGELFF.

A few counts support this clone. The rearrangement links TRBV7-3 to TRBJ2-1; maybe TRBD2 (6 bases). Germline values: CDR1 SGHTA, CDR2 FQGTGA. The CDR3 is 15 amino acids. The ends were cut back, 2 bases at V and 7 bases at J, with 15 bases in the middle. The CDR3 DNA reads TGTGCCAGCAGCTTAGTAGCGGCAGGGCGGAATGAGCAGTTCTTC. Translating it yields CASSLVAAGRNEQFF. The whole variable domain, remainder taken from reference TRBV7-3 and TRBJ2-1, is GAGVSQTPSNKVTEKGKYVELRCDPISGHTALYWYRQSLGQGPEFLIYFQGTGAADDSGLPNDRFFAVRPEGSVSTLKIQRTERGDSAVYLCASSLVAAGRNEQFFGPGTRLTVL.

This chain connects TRBV7-9 to TRBJ1-1, with TRBD1 matching 7 bases. V dropped 5 bases and J dropped 4; count of bases not matched to a gene: 7. Germline CDR1 reads SEHNR; CDR2 reads FQNEAQ (reference sequence). The CDR3 is 14 residues long. For the CDR3, the DNA is TGTGCCAGCAGCCCCCCCGCAGGGGGCACTGAAGCTTTCTTT. Translation: CASSPPAGGTEAFF.

In this sample, this clone turned up a few times. The chain is built from TRBV5-5 and TRBJ1-3; 8 bases agree with TRBD1. Unmatched junction bases numbered 7, after V lost 3 bases and J lost 2 bases. From germline, CDR1 is SGHKS and CDR2 YYEKEE (reference sequence). The CDR3 has 16 amino acids. The CDR3 region is CASSSRQGPPGNTIYF. CDR3 nucleotide sequence: TGTGCCAGCAGCTCTCGACAGGGGCCCCCTGGAAACACCATATATTTT.

The chain has TRBV6-5 and TRBJ2-3, with no clear D. CDR3 length equals 14 residues. With 7 bases removed from V and 6 bases from J, the gap between germline ends came to 17 bases. CDR1 MNHEY and CDR2 SVGAGI come from the germline V gene. The CDR3 sequence is CASMRSILRDTQYF. As DNA, the CDR3 is TGTGCCAGCATGAGGTCGATCCTGCGGGATACGCAGTATTTT.

This chain links TRBV11-2 with TRBJ2-3; 8 bases map to TRBD1. V was clipped by 5 bases and J by 4 bases; unmatched bases: 11. CDR1 SGHAT and CDR2 FQNNGV come from the germline V gene. The CDR3 sequence is 16 residues long. CDR3 residues: CASSTRTGKVPDTQYF. CDR3 sequence (DNA): TGTGCCAGCAGCACTAGGACAGGGAAGGTACCAGATACGCAGTATTTT.

The gene calls are TRBV5-4 and TRBJ2-3, with a tentative D call TRBD2 (6 bases). The V end was cut by 0 bases, the J end by 5 bases, with 16 bases between. CDR3 size: 16 residues. In germline, CDR1 is SGHNT, CDR2 YYREEE (reference sequence). The CDR3 sequence: CASSLVRGGPQDTQYF. DNA of the CDR3: TGTGCCAGCAGCTTGGTGAGGGGAGGTCCCCAAGATACGCAGTATTTT.

The chain carries TRBV19 and TRBJ2-1, with 9 bases aligning to TRBD2. Germline values: CDR1 LNHDA, CDR2 SQIVND (reference sequence). Trimming removed 5 bases from V and 6 bases from J; junction bases left unmatched: 23. The CDR3 is 20 residues long. The CDR3 DNA is TGTGCCAGTAGTCTCCTGCCCCCCGGGCTAGCGGGAAAAGATGTCAATGAGCAGTTCTTC. Encoded protein: CASSLLPPGLAGKDVNEQFF.

The chain joins TRBV7-9 to TRBJ2-2; D gene unclear. This CDR3 contains 13 residues. Germline V lookup: CDR1 SEHNR, CDR2 FQNEAQ (reference sequence). V gave up 5 bases and J gave up 6 bases, with 10 bases separating them. CDR3 residues: CASSRDNPGELFF. As DNA, the CDR3 is TGTGCCAGCAGCAGGGATAATCCCGGGGAGCTGTTTTTT. The whole variable domain, remainder taken from reference TRBV7-9 and TRBJ2-2, is DTGVSQNPRHKITKRGQNVTFRCDPISEHNRLYWYRQTLGQGPEFLTYFQNEAQLEKSRLLSDRFSAERPKGSFSTLEIQRTEQGDSAMYLCASSRDNPGELFFGEGSRLTVL.

V gene TRBV10-2 combines with J gene TRBJ1-2; D possibly corresponds to TRBD1 (5 bases). This CDR3 is built from 14 residues. Germline CDR1 is WSHSY and CDR2 is SAAADI. V shed 4 bases and J shed 4 bases, with 13 bases lying between them. Here the CDR3 reads CASSAWGEGYGYTF. The CDR3 DNA reads as TGCGCCAGCAGTGCTTGGGGGGAGGGCTATGGCTACACCTTC.

The chain has TRBV5-1 and TRBJ1-3; the D is unclear. The CDR3 runs to 15 residues. V lost 1 base to trimming and J lost 10 bases, with 18 bases between them. Germline CDR1 reads SGHRS; CDR2 reads YFSETQ. This chain's CDR3 is CASSLSTGFEETIYF. CDR3 DNA: TGCGCCAGCAGCTTGAGTACGGGGTTTGAGGAAACCATATATTTT. Complete variable domain (other parts from reference TRBV5-1 and TRBJ1-3): KAGVTQTPRYLIKTRGQQVTLSCSPISGHRSVSWYQQTPGQGLQFLFEYFSETQRNKGNFPGRFSGRQFSNSRSEMNVSTLELGDSALYLCASSLSTGFEETIYFGEGSWLTVV.

This chain joins TRBV7-3 and TRBJ2-7; D uncertain. CDR3 length: 13 residues. Germline V gene lookup returns CDR1 SGHTA and CDR2 FQGTGA. Trimming removed 5 bases at V and 1 base at J, with 9 bases between. The CDR3 reads CASSKHGSYEQYF. In DNA form, the CDR3 reads TGTGCCAGCAGCAAACACGGATCCTACGAGCAGTACTTC.

This clone was seen only a few times. The J gene is TRBJ1-1, the V gene TRBV7-9, with a weak D call TRBD1 (6 bases). V gave up 5 bases and J gave up 5 bases, with 21 bases separating them. CDR3 length: 16 residues. Germline V lookup: CDR1 SEHNR, CDR2 FQNEAQ (reference sequence). This chain's CDR3 is CASSPMAGGAATEAFF. The CDR3 DNA reads as TGTGCCAGCAGCCCTATGGCGGGGGGCGCGGCGACTGAAGCTTTCTTT.

CDR3 loop: CASSQGIRGRYGYTF. The CDR3 DNA follows: TGTGCCAGCAGCCAAGGGATCAGGGGGAGATATGGCTACACCTTC. The J gene is TRBJ1-2, the V gene TRBV3-1 (or the pseudogene TRBV3-2), with 7 bases aligning to TRBD1. This CDR3 region has 15 residues. Germline CDR1 and CDR2: LGHDT and YNNKEL (reference sequence). J lost 5 bases, V lost 1 base, and 7 bases had no gene match.

This chain joins TRBV19 and TRBJ1-2; the D is unclear. Trimming pared 5 bases from V and 1 base from J, leaving 11 bases between. Germline CDR1 is LNHDA and CDR2 is SQIVND (reference sequence). This CDR3 is 14 amino acids long. CDR3 bases: TGTGCCAGTAGTCCGTCCTACGTTAACTATGGCTACACCTTC. This sequence encodes CASSPSYVNYGYTF.

This clone was seen a single time. The rearrangement joins TRBV19 to TRBJ2-3; D gene unclear. CDR3 size: 16 residues. V shed 5 bases and J shed 6 bases, with 21 bases lying between them. Germline assignment: CDR1 LNHDA and CDR2 SQIVND (reference sequence). CDR3 nucleotide sequence: TGTGCCAGTAGTCCTTCCCGGGCCCCAAAGGCCGATACGCAGTATTTT. This translates into CASSPSRAPKADTQYF.

V usage is TRBV7-2 and J usage is TRBJ2-6; 8 bases are shared with TRBD2. There are 16 residues in the CDR3. Germline V CDR1 and CDR2: SGHTA, FQGNSA. The V segment lost 3 bases and the J segment 3 bases; nucleotides outside the gene matches: 4. The CDR3 region has the DNA TGTGCCAGCAGCTTTATCGCGGGGGGTGGGGCCAACGTCCTGACTTTC. The encoded protein is CASSFIAGGGANVLTF.

The chain is built from TRBV4-1 and TRBJ2-7, with 8 bases aligning to TRBD1. Germline CDR1 is MGHRA and CDR2 is YSYEKL. CDR3 length equals 16 residues. Trimming took 1 base from V and 4 from J; bases not matched to a gene: 9. The CDR3 coding sequence is TGCGCCAGCAGCCAAGCCTCGGCAGGGGGCGAGTACGAGCAGTACTTC. Amino acid sequence: CASSQASAGGEYEQYF.